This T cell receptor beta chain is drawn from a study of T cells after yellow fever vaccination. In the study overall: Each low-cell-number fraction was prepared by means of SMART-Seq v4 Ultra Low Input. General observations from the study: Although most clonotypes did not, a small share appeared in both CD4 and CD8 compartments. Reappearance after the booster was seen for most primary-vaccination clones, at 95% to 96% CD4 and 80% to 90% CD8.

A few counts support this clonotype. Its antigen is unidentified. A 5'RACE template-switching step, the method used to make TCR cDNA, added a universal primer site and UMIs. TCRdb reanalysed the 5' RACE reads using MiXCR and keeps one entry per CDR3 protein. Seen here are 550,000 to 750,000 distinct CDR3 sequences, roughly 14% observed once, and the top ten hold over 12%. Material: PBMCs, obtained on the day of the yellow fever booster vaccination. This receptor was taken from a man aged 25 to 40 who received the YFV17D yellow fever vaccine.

The DNA of the CDR3 is TGCAGTGCTTATCGGGGACAGGGGGCCACCGGGGAGCTGTTTTTT. Translated, it gives CSAYRGQGATGELFF. The chain is built from TRBV20-1 and TRBJ2-2; TRBD1 agrees at 12 bases. CDR1 DFQATT and CDR2 SNEGSKA come from the germline V gene (reference sequence). Trimming took 5 bases from V and 4 from J; bases not matched to a gene: 5. This CDR3 is built from 15 residues.